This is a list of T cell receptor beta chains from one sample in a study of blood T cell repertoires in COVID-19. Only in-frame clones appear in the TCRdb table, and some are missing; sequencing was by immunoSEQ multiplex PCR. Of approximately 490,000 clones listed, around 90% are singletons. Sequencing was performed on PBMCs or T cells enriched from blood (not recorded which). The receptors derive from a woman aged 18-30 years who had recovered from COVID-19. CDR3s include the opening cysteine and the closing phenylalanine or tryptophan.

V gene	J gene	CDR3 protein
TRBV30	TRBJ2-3	CAWSGARLDTQYF
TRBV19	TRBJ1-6	CASTPEWSGVSPLHF
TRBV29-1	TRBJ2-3	CSVAEESYDTQYF
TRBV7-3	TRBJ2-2	CASSPGTSGVITGELFF
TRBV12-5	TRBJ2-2	CASGLQNTGELFF
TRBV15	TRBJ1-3	CATSVGREGPGNTIYF
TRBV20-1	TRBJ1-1	CSASPGYEAFF
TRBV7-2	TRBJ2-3	CASSPGLRSGGQNTQYF
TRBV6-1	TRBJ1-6	CASSENPGQGHSPLHF
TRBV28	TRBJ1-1	CASSWRTPEAFF
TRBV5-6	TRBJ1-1	CASSTTGRSEAFF
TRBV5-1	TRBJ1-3	CASSPDRGLGNTIYF
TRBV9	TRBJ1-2	CASSPPGHLNYGYTF
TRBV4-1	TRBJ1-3	CASSQEAYGAGGNTIYF
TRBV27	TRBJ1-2	CASRSGGTRRVYTF
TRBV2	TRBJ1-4	CASREGTGDEKLFF
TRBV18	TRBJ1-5	CASSPVMGQSNQPQHF
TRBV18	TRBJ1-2	CASSPNRGAEDGYTF
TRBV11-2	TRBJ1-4	CASGGNEKLFF
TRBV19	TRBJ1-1	CASSIQTGENTEAFF
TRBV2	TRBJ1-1	CASRKEQAEAFF
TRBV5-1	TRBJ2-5	CASSLVRETQYF
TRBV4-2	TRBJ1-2	CASSPYRRTEDGYTF
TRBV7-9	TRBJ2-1	CASSLRTSGGYNEQFF
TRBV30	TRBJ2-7	CAWSQGPEAYEQYF
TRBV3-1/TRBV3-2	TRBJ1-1	CASSHWDRVNTEAFF
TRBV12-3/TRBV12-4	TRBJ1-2	CASSLGRGRGYTF
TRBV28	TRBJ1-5	CASRQGNQPQHF
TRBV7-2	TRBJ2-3	CASSLAVSGGEDTQYF
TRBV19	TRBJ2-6	CASSPRASGQGIAGANVLTF
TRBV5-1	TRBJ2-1	CASSKRTSGANEQFF
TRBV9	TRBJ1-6	CASSVQAINSPLHF
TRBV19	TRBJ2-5	CASSIQVAGEETQYF
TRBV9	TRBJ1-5	CASSVKTLVGGDSQHF
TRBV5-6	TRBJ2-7	CASSLVIWQGSGEQYF
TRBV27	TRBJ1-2	CASPTPPKDSTYGYTF
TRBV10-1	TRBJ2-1	CASSPGSDEQFF
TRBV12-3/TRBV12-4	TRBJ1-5	CASSLESRQPQHF
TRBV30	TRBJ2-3	CALDRADTDTQYF
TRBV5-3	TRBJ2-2	CARSLPTGRTGELFF
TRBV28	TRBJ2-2	CASSLRQGWDTGELFF
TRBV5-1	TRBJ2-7	CASSLGDRDEQYF
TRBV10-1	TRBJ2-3	CASSESGTDTQYF
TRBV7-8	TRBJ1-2	CASSLPNRPFGGYTF
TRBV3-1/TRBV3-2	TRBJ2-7	CASSPGLGLDYEQYF
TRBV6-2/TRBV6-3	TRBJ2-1	CASSYRFGGGKVVSEQFF
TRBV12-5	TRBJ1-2	CASGLVGAGNPYGYTF
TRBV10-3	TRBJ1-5	CATQPGQGEVGNQPQHF
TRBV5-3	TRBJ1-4	CARSTRDSLNEKLFF
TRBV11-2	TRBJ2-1	CASSFGTGVIYEQFF
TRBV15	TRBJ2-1	CATSTLMDRMDNEQFF
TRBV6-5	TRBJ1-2	CASSRTGGGYGYTF
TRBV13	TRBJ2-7	CASSPQTSGAYEQYF
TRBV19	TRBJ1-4	CASSIQTAGQTATNEKLFF
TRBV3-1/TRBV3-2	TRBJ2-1	CASSQGDRGPLF
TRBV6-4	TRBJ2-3	CASSRQGGEGDTQYF
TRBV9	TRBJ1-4	CASSVGGETLFF
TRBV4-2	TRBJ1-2	CASSQDWEGSNYGYTF
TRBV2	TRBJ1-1	CASSEESGRRGDTEAFF